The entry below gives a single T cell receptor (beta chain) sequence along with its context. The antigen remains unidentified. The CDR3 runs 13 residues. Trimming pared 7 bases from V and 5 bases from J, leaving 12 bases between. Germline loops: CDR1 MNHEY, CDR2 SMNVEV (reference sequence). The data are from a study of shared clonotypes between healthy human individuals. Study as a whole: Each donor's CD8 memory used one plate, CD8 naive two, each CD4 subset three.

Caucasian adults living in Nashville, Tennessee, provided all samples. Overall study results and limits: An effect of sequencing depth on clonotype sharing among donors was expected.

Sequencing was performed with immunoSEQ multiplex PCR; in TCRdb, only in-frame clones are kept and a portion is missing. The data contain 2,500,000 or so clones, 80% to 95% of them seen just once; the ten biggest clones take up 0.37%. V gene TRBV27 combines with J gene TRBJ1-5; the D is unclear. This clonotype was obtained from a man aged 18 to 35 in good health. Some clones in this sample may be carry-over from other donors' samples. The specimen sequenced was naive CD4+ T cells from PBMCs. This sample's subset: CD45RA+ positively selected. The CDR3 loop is CASMEGRHQPQHF. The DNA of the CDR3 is TGTGCCAGCATGGAGGGTAGGCATCAGCCCCAGCATTTT.